Listed here are 29 T cell receptor beta chains from one sample, sequenced in a study of blood T cell repertoires in COVID-19. Assay used: immunoSEQ multiplex PCR; TCRdb lists only in-frame clones, some missing. The data hold some 60,000 clones, with around 81% observed a single time. The sequencing input was peripheral blood. These receptors came from an elderly woman with acute or convalescent COVID-19.

The rearrangement joins TRBV6-2 or TRBV6-3 to TRBJ2-3; 9 bases match TRBD2. CDR1 is MNHEY and CDR2 is SVGEGT in the germline V gene. The junction had 3 bases not matched to a gene; V was cut back by 1 base and J by 1 base. CDR3 length: 16 residues. The CDR3 DNA sequence: TGTGCCAGCAGTTACTATCCTAGCGGGGGCACAGATACGCAGTATTTT. This codes for CASSYYPSGGTDTQYF.

This clone was detected only once. In DNA form, the CDR3 reads TGTGCCAGCAGTGAGACATCTGGAAACACCATATATTTT. The encoded protein is CASSETSGNTIYF. This chain uses TRBV6-4 with TRBJ1-3; D not certain. With 3 bases removed from V and 1 base from J, the gap between germline ends came to 4 bases. Germline loops: CDR1 MRHNA, CDR2 SNTAGT. This CDR3 is 13 amino acids long.

This clone was seen just once. The chain carries TRBV28 and TRBJ2-3, with 10 bases identical to TRBD1. The germline gives CDR1 MDHEN, CDR2 SYDVKM. With V trimmed by 6 bases and J by 6 bases, 9 bases remained unmatched. There are 15 residues in the CDR3. CDR3 nucleotides: TGTGCCAGCAGCCTTCGACAGGGGGCAAGGGATACGCAGTATTTT. This sequence encodes CASSLRQGARDTQYF.

This rearrangement joins TRBV6-5 to TRBJ1-6, with 8 nucleotides matching TRBD1. V lost 6 bases and J lost 10; bases outside the gene matches: 8. There are 14 residues in the CDR3. The V gene's germline CDR1 is MNHEY and CDR2 SVGAGI. In DNA form, the CDR3 reads TGTGCCAGCAGAGACCTCGGACAGGGCTCACCCCTCCACTTT. Its protein is CASRDLGQGSPLHF.

The chain combines TRBV5-1 with TRBJ2-5; D is ambiguous. Germline CDR1 is SGHRS and CDR2 is YFSETQ. The CDR3 spans 14 residues. Trimming stripped 4 bases from V and 4 bases from J, with 14 bases between. In DNA, the CDR3 is TGCGCCAGCAGCCCCACGGCGGCTGGAGAGACCCAGTACTTC. It encodes CASSPTAAGETQYF.

The V gene is TRBV6-6, the J gene TRBJ1-5; 9 bases fit TRBD1. Germline-derived CDR1 and CDR2 are MNHNY and SVGAGI (reference sequence). The V gene end was trimmed by 6 bases and the J gene end by 7 bases; junction bases not matched to a gene: 7. The CDR3 has 14 amino acids. The CDR3 DNA follows: TGTGCCAGCAGGCCTACAGGGGGCGGACAGCCCCAGCATTTT. This codes for CASRPTGGGQPQHF.

The chain employs TRBV18 and TRBJ2-5, with 9 bases matching TRBD1. The germline gives CDR1 KGHSH, CDR2 LQKENI. The CDR3 is made up of 16 amino acids. After removal of 1 base from V and 1 base from J, the junction contained 4 bases not matched to a gene. In DNA form, the CDR3 reads TGTGCCAGCTCACCACGGGGACAGGGTAGCCAAGAGACCCAGTACTTC. This codes for CASSPRGQGSQETQYF.

CDR3 coding DNA: TGTGCCAGCAGCTTGGGGGACAGGGTTCAGGGCTACACCTTC. It codes for CASSLGDRVQGYTF. V usage is TRBV7-9 and J usage is TRBJ1-2; 9 bases are shared with TRBD1. CDR1 and CDR2 (germline): SEHNR, FQNEAQ (reference sequence). V lost 3 bases and J lost 8; bases outside the gene matches: 7. CDR3 length: 14 amino acids.

The chain is built from TRBV4-2 and TRBJ2-7, with 10 positions matching TRBD2. This CDR3 comprises 14 residues. V lost 2 bases to trimming and J lost 4 bases; unmatched junction nucleotides: 2. The V gene's germline CDR1 is LGHNA and CDR2 YNFKEQ. The CDR3 DNA is TGTGCCAGCAGCCAACTAGCGGGAGAGTACGAGCAGTACTTC. Translated, it gives CASSQLAGEYEQYF.

V gene TRBV21-1 combines with J gene TRBJ2-7; TRBD1 is taken as the D call from the table, unchecked against the DNA. TRBV21-1 is flagged as a pseudogene. The length of the CDR3 is 12 residues. The CDR3 DNA reads as TGTGCCAGCAGCATCGAGGGGGACGAGCAGTACTTC. As protein: CASSIEGDEQYF.

This clone was counted once. This rearrangement joins TRBV7-9 to TRBJ2-3; possibly TRBD1 for D (7 bases). The V gene's germline CDR1 is SEHNR and CDR2 FQNEAQ (reference sequence). The CDR3 has 15 residues. V shed 5 bases and J shed 2 bases, with 14 bases lying between them. As DNA, the CDR3 is TGTGCCAGCAGCGGGGCAGGGGGGCTCACAGATACGCAGTATTTT. This codes for CASSGAGGLTDTQYF.

This chain uses TRBV2 with TRBJ1-3; 10 nucleotides align to TRBD1. Germline CDR1 SNHLY, CDR2 FYNNEI. The CDR3 sequence is 15 residues long. V lost 5 bases and J lost 3; bases outside the gene matches: 4. The CDR3 DNA follows: TGTGCCAGCAGTCGGGACAGGGGAGGTGGAAACACCATATATTTT. It codes for CASSRDRGGGNTIYF.

This chain connects TRBV23-1 to TRBJ1-5; TRBD1 aligns across 7 bases. TRBV23-1 is marked as an open reading frame, function uncertain. Trimming cost V 2 bases and J 1 base; bases outside gene matches: 5. CDR3 size: 16 residues. The CDR3 nucleotides are TGCGCCAGCAGTCAAAACAGGGGCTTGAGCAATCAGCCCCAGCATTTT. The encoded protein is CASSQNRGLSNQPQHF.

This clone was observed a few times. The rearrangement joins TRBV7-2 to TRBJ1-4; D gene ambiguous. Germline lookup yields CDR1 SGHTA and CDR2 FQGNSA. This CDR3 has 15 amino acids. Trimming took 1 base from V and 7 from J, leaving 13 bases between them. The CDR3 DNA follows: TGTGCCAGCAGCTTAGTCGGAGGGTTTAGTGAAAAACTGTTTTTT. Translated, it gives CASSLVGGFSEKLFF.

V gene TRBV27 combines with J gene TRBJ2-1, with TRBD2 matching over 11 bases. There are 14 residues in the CDR3. Trimming at V came to 6 bases and at J to 4 bases, leaving 2 bases not matched to a gene. Germline V gene data show CDR1 as MNHEY and CDR2 as SMNVEV (reference sequence). The CDR3 loop reads CASRGTSGYNEQFF. The CDR3 DNA reads as TGTGCCAGCAGGGGGACTAGCGGTTACAATGAGCAGTTCTTC.

The CDR3 reads CACSKTGPLGYTF. The CDR3 DNA reads as TGTGCCTGCAGCAAGACAGGCCCCCTAGGCTACACCTTC. This chain links TRBV30 with TRBJ1-2, with D perhaps TRBD1 (6 bases). The germline gives CDR1 GTSNPN, CDR2 SVGIG (reference sequence). This CDR3 contains 13 residues. Trimming shortened V by 6 bases and J by 8 bases, and 19 bases separated the two germline ends. The full variable domain, in which reference TRBV30 and TRBJ1-2 provide the parts outside the CDR3, is SQTIHQWPATLVQPVGSPLSLECTVEGTSNPNLYWYRQAAGRGLQLLFYSVGIGQISSEVPQNLSASRPQDRQFILSSKKLLLSDSGFYLCACSKTGPLGYTFGSGTRLTVV.

This sequence joins TRBV27 and TRBJ1-2; 8 nucleotides match TRBD1. Germline values: CDR1 MNHEY, CDR2 SMNVEV (reference sequence). CDR3 length equals 17 residues. V trimming: 6 bases; J trimming: 4 bases; junction bases outside the gene matches: 16. CDR3 in DNA: TGTGCCAGCAGCCCCGGGGACAGGTGGAGAGAAGGCTATGGCTACACCTTC. Its translation: CASSPGDRWREGYGYTF.

The chain carries TRBV6-5 and TRBJ1-1; 10 nucleotides match TRBD1. Germline-derived CDR1 and CDR2 are MNHEY and SVGAGI. V was clipped by 0 bases and J by 5 bases; unmatched bases: 3. This CDR3 contains 15 residues. For the CDR3, the DNA is TGTGCCAGCAGTTACTCGCGGGGACAGGGGACTGAAGCTTTCTTT. It is translated as CASSYSRGQGTEAFF.

The chain carries TRBV15 and TRBJ2-6; 12 bases are a match to TRBD1. V shed 4 bases, J shed 12 bases, and the junction held 4 bases outside the gene matches. Looked up from germline, CDR1 is LNHNV and CDR2 is YYDKDF (reference sequence). The CDR3 has 14 amino acids. The CDR3 loop is CATSTGTGGSVLTF. DNA for the CDR3: TGTGCCACCAGCACCGGGACAGGGGGCAGCGTCCTGACTTTC.

CDR3 in amino acids: CASSLNGGLATNEKLFF. The CDR3 DNA is TGTGCCAGCAGCTTAAACGGGGGACTTGCAACTAATGAAAAACTGTTTTTT. J is TRBJ1-4 and V is TRBV7-9, with D possibly being TRBD1 (5 bases). The CDR3 is made up of 17 amino acids. With 2 bases removed from V and 0 bases from J, the gap between germline ends came to 13 bases. Germline V gene lookup returns CDR1 SEHNR and CDR2 FQNEAQ (reference sequence).

This CDR3 is CASSRLRSGTSTDTQYF. The CDR3 DNA reads TGCGCCAGCAGCCGCCTCCGTAGCGGTACTAGCACAGATACGCAGTATTTT. The chain recombines TRBV5-1 with TRBJ2-3; tentatively, D is TRBD2 (6 bases). With 4 bases removed from V and 0 bases from J, the gap between germline ends came to 18 bases. Germline-derived CDR1 and CDR2 are SGHRS and YFSETQ. The CDR3 runs 17 residues.

This clone was seen only once. This chain joins TRBV7-2 and TRBJ2-7; a weak D match, TRBD2 (6 bases). The germline CDR1 and CDR2 sequences are SGHTA and FQGNSA. V lost 4 bases to trimming and J lost 0 bases, with 13 bases between them. This CDR3 contains 15 residues. The CDR3 loop reads CASSSSGLSSYEQYF. In DNA form, the CDR3 reads TGTGCCAGCAGCTCCTCGGGACTGAGCTCCTACGAGCAGTACTTC.

This sequence joins TRBV9 and TRBJ1-2, with a tentative D call TRBD1 (6 bases). V dropped 3 bases and J dropped 7 bases, with 7 bases sitting between them. From germline, CDR1 is SGDLS and CDR2 YYNGEE. The CDR3 runs 11 residues. The CDR3 nucleotides are TGTGCCAGCAGCGGAGGGGGTGGCTACACCTTC. Translating it yields CASSGGGGYTF.

CDR3 in DNA: TGTGCCATCAGTGGGAGGGGTTCTAAGGACTCCTACGAGCAGTACTTC. This gives the protein CAISGRGSKDSYEQYF. This chain links TRBV10-3 with TRBJ2-7; tentative D call: TRBD2 (6 bases). Trimming took off 4 bases at V and 0 bases at J, with 16 bases between the two ends. Germline values: CDR1 ENHRY, CDR2 SYGVKD. CDR3 size: 16 residues.

This clone was seen a single time. This rearrangement joins TRBV7-2 to TRBJ2-1, with D perhaps TRBD2 (6 bases). Germline V gene data show CDR1 as SGHTA and CDR2 as FQGNSA. The CDR3 spans 16 residues. With 4 bases removed from V and 7 bases from J, the gap between germline ends came to 20 bases. As DNA, the CDR3 is TGTGCCAGCAGCTCTCGGGCGCGCCACCGGGGGAATGAGCAGTTCTTC. As protein: CASSSRARHRGNEQFF.

V gene TRBV30 combines with J gene TRBJ2-7; D is possibly TRBD2 (6 bases). Germline values: CDR1 GTSNPN, CDR2 SVGIG (reference sequence). The CDR3 length is 14 residues. With 2 bases removed from V and 3 bases from J, the gap between germline ends came to 14 bases. In nucleotides, the CDR3 is TGTGCCTGGAGTTTGGGGGGAAACCTCTACGAGCAGTACTTC. Its protein product is CAWSLGGNLYEQYF.

The V and J genes are TRBV5-4 and TRBJ2-5; TRBD2 aligns across 10 bases. CDR1 SGHNT and CDR2 YYREEE come from the germline V gene (reference sequence). The CDR3 is 16 amino acids. V trimming: 4 bases; J trimming: 2 bases; junction bases outside the gene matches: 8. In DNA form, the CDR3 reads TGTGCCAGCAGCCCTGGACTAGCGGAACCTCAAGAGACCCAGTACTTC. Translating it yields CASSPGLAEPQETQYF.

The count of this clone is one. The chain has TRBV10-1 and TRBJ2-1; D is unclear. Trimming took 0 bases from V and 1 from J, leaving 13 bases between them. This CDR3 is built from 17 residues. CDR1 is WNHNN, CDR2 SYGVQD, per germline (reference sequence). CDR3 DNA: TGCGCCAGCAGTGAGTCTATGGTAGTAGCTTCCTACAATGAGCAGTTCTTC. It is translated as CASSESMVVASYNEQFF.

This clone was detected once. The chain has TRBV4-1 and TRBJ2-7; weak D call: TRBD1 (6 bases). The CDR3 is 15 residues long. With 0 bases removed from V and 12 bases from J, the gap between germline ends came to 21 bases. The germline CDR1 and CDR2 sequences are MGHRA and YSYEKL. CDR3 bases: TGCGCCAGCAGCCAAGACGTTAACAGGGAAACCATGGGGTACTTC. It encodes CASSQDVNRETMGYF.